Shown below are 14 T cell receptor beta chains from a single sample sequenced in a study of T cell changes during pregnancy in multiple sclerosis. The table came from immunoSEQ multiplex PCR; TCRdb's copy has only in-frame clones and leaves some out. The data show more than 85,000 clones, about 94% seen once. The sample consisted of peripheral blood, taken after pregnancy. These receptors originate from a female donor in good health, enrolled as a control in a pregnancy study.

The V call is TRBV6-5, the J call TRBJ2-1; TRBD1 is a possible D gene (6 bases). The CDR3 sequence is 16 residues long. Germline CDR1 MNHEY, CDR2 SVGAGI. The V end was cut by 0 bases, the J end by 3 bases, with 12 bases between. The CDR3: CASSYSSQGFYNEQFF. The CDR3 bases are TGTGCCAGCAGTTACTCCTCACAGGGCTTCTACAATGAGCAGTTCTTC.

This chain links TRBV9 with TRBJ2-2; D gene ambiguous. Germline-derived CDR1 and CDR2 are SGDLS and YYNGEE. This CDR3 contains 14 residues. V lost 0 bases, J lost 4 bases, and 7 bases lay in between. The CDR3 spells CASSVDGFTGELFF. In DNA form, the CDR3 reads TGTGCCAGCAGCGTAGACGGGTTCACCGGGGAGCTGTTTTTT.

This chain joins TRBV28 and TRBJ2-7, with 9 bases identical to TRBD2. V lost 6 bases, J lost 2 bases, and 5 bases stayed unmatched. Germline CDR1 and CDR2: MDHEN and SYDVKM. This CDR3 has 14 amino acids. CDR3 in amino acids: CASRISGSPYEQYF. The CDR3 nucleotides read TGTGCCAGCAGGATTAGCGGGAGTCCCTACGAGCAGTACTTC.

The genes are TRBV5-1 and TRBJ2-2, with 8 bases lining up with TRBD2. With V trimmed by 7 bases and J by 3 bases, 8 bases remained unmatched. The CDR3 has 15 amino acids. Germline CDR1 SGHRS, CDR2 YFSETQ. CDR3 region: CASFPGLGYTGELFF. The DNA for the CDR3 is TGCGCCAGCTTTCCGGGACTAGGCTACACCGGGGAGCTGTTTTTT.

This chain links TRBV29-1 with TRBJ2-3, with TRBD2 as a possible D gene (7 bases). Trimming removed 4 bases from V and 9 bases from J, with 17 bases in between. The CDR3 is made up of 13 amino acids. Germline V gene lookup returns CDR1 SQVTM and CDR2 ANQGSEA. CDR3 loop: CSVVSDSGNTQYF. CDR3 DNA: TGCAGCGTTGTATCGGACAGCGGGAACACGCAGTATTTT.

The chain is built from TRBV28 and TRBJ2-1, with 9 bases aligning to TRBD2. V was clipped by 3 bases and J by 8 bases; unmatched bases: 11. Germline V gives CDR1 MDHEN, CDR2 SYDVKM. The CDR3 is made up of 16 amino acids. The CDR3 DNA is TGTGCCAGCAGTTTTGGGGCGGGAGGGATTCCGCATGAGCAGTTCTTC. Protein: CASSFGAGGIPHEQFF.

This chain links TRBV14 with TRBJ1-4; D is unresolved. The CDR3 spans 15 residues. V lost 1 base to trimming and J lost 2 bases, with 8 bases between them. Germline values: CDR1 SGHDN, CDR2 FVKESK. CDR3 amino acids: CASSQVAGTNEKLFF. CDR3 DNA: TGTGCCAGCAGCCAAGTCGCCGGTACTAATGAAAAACTGTTTTTT.

V and J are TRBV30 and TRBJ2-6, with D perhaps matching TRBD1 (5 bases). Germline CDR1 GTSNPN, CDR2 SVGIG (reference sequence). V lost 5 bases and J 2 bases, leaving 10 bases between the germline ends. CDR3 size: 14 residues. The DNA for the CDR3 is TGTGCCTGGGAAAGGGGTGCTGGGGCCAACGTCCTGACTTTC. This sequence encodes CAWERGAGANVLTF. Drawing the rest from reference TRBV30 and TRBJ2-6, the complete variable domain is SQTIHQWPATLVQPVGSPLSLECTVEGTSNPNLYWYRQAAGRGLQLLFYSVGIGQISSEVPQNLSASRPQDRQFILSSKKLLLSDSGFYLCAWERGAGANVLTFGAGSRLTVL.

This rearrangement joins TRBV27 to TRBJ2-7, with D perhaps TRBD2 (6 bases). Germline CDR1 MNHEY, CDR2 SMNVEV (reference sequence). This CDR3 spans 16 amino acids. With 3 bases removed from V and 0 bases from J, the gap between germline ends came to 15 bases. As DNA, the CDR3 is TGTGCCAGCAGTTTTTTAAGGGCGGGATTCTCCTACGAGCAGTACTTC. Translating it yields CASSFLRAGFSYEQYF.

This clone was found once. The chain combines TRBV19 with TRBJ2-1, with 7 bases fitting TRBD2. This CDR3 comprises 16 residues. CDR1 and CDR2 from the germline V gene are LNHDA and SQIVND (reference sequence). Losses at the gene ends were 5 bases for V and 4 bases for J; bases not matched to a gene: 11. The CDR3 DNA reads as TGTGCCAGTAGTCCCTCTGGCGGGAGCATTTACAATGAGCAGTTCTTC. Translation: CASSPSGGSIYNEQFF.

This rearrangement joins TRBV18 to TRBJ2-1; 10 bases fit TRBD2. The CDR3 runs 16 residues. Trimming cost V 3 bases and J 10 bases; bases outside gene matches: 12. The germline V gene encodes CDR1 KGHSH and CDR2 LQKENI. CDR3 amino acids: CASSPRGTTSGNEQFF. DNA for the CDR3: TGTGCCAGCTCACCTCGGGGGACTACTAGCGGGAACGAGCAGTTCTTC.

The chain links TRBV6-1 to TRBJ1-3; possibly TRBD1 for D (5 bases). V lost 6 bases and J 1 base, leaving 10 bases between the germline ends. Germline assignment: CDR1 MNHNS and CDR2 SASEGT. The CDR3 loop spans 14 amino acids. CDR3 in amino acids: CASRSAGSGNTIYF. For the CDR3, the DNA is TGTGCCAGCAGATCGGCAGGGTCTGGAAACACCATATATTTT.

The genes are TRBV11-2 and TRBJ1-1; a possible D gene is TRBD1 (6 bases). The CDR3 sequence is 13 residues long. Germline V gives CDR1 SGHAT, CDR2 FQNNGV. Trimming left V 7 bases short and J 5 bases short, with 14 bases between. The CDR3 DNA sequence: TGTGCCAGCATCCCAGGGGCAGGAACTGAAGCTTTCTTT. Translation gives CASIPGAGTEAFF.

The rearrangement joins TRBV29-1 to TRBJ1-2; D unclear. This CDR3 has 14 amino acids. Per the germline V gene, CDR1 is SQVTM and CDR2 is ANQGSEA. V shed 0 bases and J shed 7 bases, with 15 bases lying between them. CDR3 in amino acids: CSVEELGWEGGYTF. CDR3 nucleotides: TGCAGCGTTGAAGAGTTAGGGTGGGAGGGTGGCTACACCTTC. Using reference TRBV29-1 and TRBJ1-2 for the parts outside the CDR3, the full variable domain is SAVISQKPSRDICQRGTSLTIQCQVDSQVTMMFWYRQQPGQSLTLIATANQGSEATYESGFVIDKFPISRPNLTFSTLTVSNMSPEDSSIYLCSVEELGWEGGYTFGSGTRLTVV.